The 25 T cell receptor beta chains below come from one sample, sequenced in a study of tumor-infiltrating lymphocytes in primary liver carcinoma. From unsorted bulk tissue weighing roughly 18-31 mg, DNA and RNA were co-extracted. Constant-region priming of around 500 ng total RNA yielded TCR beta cDNA. Slightly modified ARM-PCR, run as three nested multiplex PCR rounds, produced the TCR beta libraries. The first two PCR rounds, around 10 cycles each, used TRBV1-TRBV30 forward primers and a C-beta reverse primer. TCRdb re-analysed the multiplex PCR reads in MiXCR, keeping a single row per CDR3 protein. Among 85,000 to 100,000 distinct CDR3 sequences, 68% were seen once, and the ten largest hold more than 25%. The specimen was tumor-adjacent normal liver tissue. These receptors all stem from a man in his forties with primary liver carcinoma and hepatitis B virus infection.

As regards this clonotype: Since a much larger clone is just one base distant, this may be a read error. This chain links TRBV10-2 with TRBJ1-3, with D possibly being TRBD1 (5 bases). From germline, CDR1 is WSHSY and CDR2 SAAADI. The CDR3 has 15 residues. The DNA of the CDR3 is TGCTCCAGCGCGCCGGGGGTAAACTCTGGAAACACCATATATTTT. Translated, it gives CSSAPGVNSGNTIYF.

The chain links TRBV20-1 to TRBJ2-7; the match to TRBD2 covers 14 bases. Germline V gene sequence: CDR1 DFQATT, CDR2 SNEGSKA (reference sequence). Trimming took 5 bases from V and 12 from J; bases not matched to a gene: 9. The CDR3 runs to 13 residues. The CDR3 DNA follows: TGCAGTGCTCGCCGACTAGCGGGAGGGGAGGGGTACTTC. It translates to CSARRLAGGEGYF.

This sequence joins TRBV7-9 and TRBJ1-2; no reliable D call. V was trimmed by 5 bases and J by 3 bases, leaving 10 bases between them. CDR3 size: 13 residues. CDR1 SEHNR and CDR2 FQNEAQ come from the germline V gene (reference sequence). The DNA of the CDR3 is TGTGCCAGCAGCCCTGACACCTACTATGGCTACACCTTC. It is translated as CASSPDTYYGYTF.

This chain joins TRBV11-2 and TRBJ2-2, with a tentative D call TRBD1 (6 bases). There are 14 residues in the CDR3. Trimming stripped 9 bases from V and 8 bases from J, with 19 bases between. Germline V lookup: CDR1 SGHAT, CDR2 FQNNGV. For the CDR3, the DNA is TGTGCCAGAAGTTGGGGACACCGCACTGGGGAGCTGTTTTTT. It yields the protein CARSWGHRTGELFF.

Details on this clonotype: A much larger clone lies a single base off, so this may be a read error. The genes are TRBV28 and TRBJ2-3, with 8 bases aligning to TRBD2. Germline values: CDR1 MDHEN, CDR2 SYDVKM. With V trimmed by 7 bases and J by 3 bases, 6 bases remained unmatched. CDR3 length: 14 amino acids. The DNA for the CDR3 is TGTGCCAGCATTAATAGCGGGGAGACAGATACGCAGTATTTT. Its translation is CASINSGETDTQYF.

As to this clonotype: One base away lies a much larger clone, so this may be a sequencing read error. V and J are TRBV5-1 and TRBJ2-1; TRBD2 matches 7 bases. The CDR3 sequence is 15 residues long. V trimming: 3 bases; J trimming: 5 bases; junction bases outside the gene matches: 8. Germline CDR1 is SGHRS and CDR2 is YFSETQ. This CDR3 is CASSWGGLMDNEQFF. The CDR3 coding sequence is TGCGCCAGCAGCTGGGGGGGACTAATGGACAATGAGCAGTTCTTC.

With regard to this clonotype: Since a much larger clone is just one base distant, this may be a read error. This chain connects TRBV6-1 to TRBJ2-7; maybe TRBD2 (6 bases). CDR3 size: 13 residues. V dropped 7 bases and J dropped 0 bases, with 10 bases sitting between them. Germline CDR1 and CDR2: MNHNS and SASEGT. CDR3 region: CASNGGISYEQYF. The CDR3, as DNA: TGTGCCAGCAATGGGGGGATCTCCTACGAGCAGTACTTC.

The V gene is TRBV30, the J gene TRBJ1-1; the D is unclear. CDR1 is GTSNPN and CDR2 is SVGIG in the germline V gene (reference sequence). There are 13 residues in the CDR3. Trimming took 4 bases from V and 0 from J, leaving 9 bases between them. CDR3 loop: CAWNVGVNTEAFF. CDR3 DNA: TGTGCCTGGAATGTAGGAGTGAACACTGAAGCTTTCTTT.

Concerning this clonotype itself: A clone one base away is much larger, so this may be a read error. Because it lacks the conserved phenylalanine or tryptophan at the end, this CDR3 is likely a read error. The V and J genes are TRBV4-1 and TRBJ2-1, with D possibly being TRBD2 (6 bases). The CDR3 is made up of 15 amino acids. Germline V gene lookup returns CDR1 MGHRA and CDR2 YSYEKL. V lost 0 bases and J 5 bases, leaving 11 bases between the germline ends. CDR3 residues: CASSQDPREDNEQFC. In DNA, the CDR3 is TGCGCCAGCAGCCAAGATCCCAGGGAGGACAATGAGCAGTTCTGC.

A word on this clonotype: This may come from a read error, since a much larger clone is one base off. This rearrangement joins TRBV7-8 to TRBJ2-7, with D tentatively TRBD1 (5 bases). Germline lookup yields CDR1 SGHVS and CDR2 FQNEAQ. CDR3 length: 14 amino acids. Trimming shortened V by 10 bases and J by 0 bases, and 16 bases separated the two germline ends. CDR3 region: CANSPRGYSYEQYF. In nucleotides, the CDR3 is TGTGCCAACAGTCCTAGGGGTTACTCCTACGAGCAGTACTTC.

Note on this clonotype: A read error may produce the germline difference seen at one junction end. The genes are TRBV6-5 and TRBJ2-6, with TRBD2 as a possible D gene (6 bases). CDR3 length: 16 amino acids. From germline, CDR1 is MNHEY and CDR2 SVGAGI. CDR3 amino acids: CASSHTNGSGANLLTF. The CDR3 DNA reads TGTGCCAGCAGTCACACTAACGGGAGTGGGGCCAACCTCCTGACTTTC.

This clonotype is a singleton in its sample. Relative to the germline gene, one junction end is altered; a read error may explain this. The CDR3 loop reads CTSRKGGSSYEQYF. As DNA, the CDR3 is TGTACCAGCAGGAAAGGAGGAAGCTCCTACGAGCAGTACTTC. J is TRBJ2-7 and V is TRBV6-2 or TRBV6-3; a weak D match, TRBD2 (5 bases). Germline assignment: CDR1 MNHEY and CDR2 SVGEGT. The CDR3 extends over 14 amino acids.

The gene calls are TRBV7-9 and TRBJ2-1, with D perhaps being TRBD1 or TRBD2 (5 bases each). Per germline, CDR1 SEHNR and CDR2 FQNEAQ (reference sequence). This CDR3 has 15 residues. Trimming removed 5 bases at V and 6 bases at J, with 17 bases between. This CDR3 reads CASSPWTGPRNEQFF. CDR3 in DNA: TGTGCCAGCAGCCCCTGGACGGGACCCCGCAATGAGCAGTTCTTC.

Turning to this clonotype: One base away lies a much larger clone, so this may be a sequencing read error. The gene calls are TRBV7-8 and TRBJ1-1; D remains ambiguous. Trimming pared 4 bases from V and 3 bases from J, leaving 9 bases between. From germline, CDR1 is SGHVS and CDR2 FQNEAQ. The CDR3 totals 13 residues. CDR3 coding DNA: TGTGCCAGCAGCTACTCGGAGGACACTGAAGCTTTCTTT. This translates into CASSYSEDTEAFF. The whole variable domain, filled in from reference TRBV7-8 and TRBJ1-1, reads GAGVSQSPRYKVAKRGQDVALRCDPISGHVSLFWYQQALGQGPEFLTYFQNEAQLDKSGLPSDRFFAERPEGSVSTLKIQRTQQEDSAVYLCASSYSEDTEAFFGQGTRLTVV.

As to this clonotype: A junction boundary mismatches the germline segment, possibly from a read error. This sequence joins TRBV6-1 and TRBJ2-3; D is perhaps TRBD2 (6 bases). This CDR3 contains 12 residues. Germline V gives CDR1 MNHNS, CDR2 SASEGT. The CDR3 DNA sequence: TGTGCCAGCAGGCGGCCGGGGGATACGCAATATTTT. Protein sequence: CASRRPGDTQYF.

The gene calls are TRBV29-1 and TRBJ2-7; possibly TRBD1 or TRBD2 for D (5 bases each). The V and J ends lost 4 bases and 2 bases respectively, with 18 bases between them. Germline-derived CDR1 and CDR2 are SQVTM and ANQGSEA. This CDR3 has 15 residues. The CDR3 DNA follows: TGCAGCGTTGCGAGTGGATGGGGGATGCCCTACGAGCAGTACTTC. The encoded protein is CSVASGWGMPYEQYF.

This clonotype came up many times. The gene calls are TRBV28 and TRBJ1-1; 9 bases line up with TRBD1. In germline, CDR1 is MDHEN, CDR2 SYDVKM. Trimming removed 8 bases from V and 2 bases from J; junction bases left unmatched: 3. The CDR3 loop spans 13 amino acids. The CDR3 sequence is CASADRGNTEAFF. CDR3 nucleotide sequence: TGTGCCAGCGCGGACAGGGGAAACACTGAAGCTTTCTTT.

V gene TRBV7-8 combines with J gene TRBJ2-7; D possibly matches TRBD1 or TRBD2 (6 bases each). This CDR3 contains 15 residues. CDR1 SGHVS and CDR2 FQNEAQ come from the germline V gene. V was trimmed by 5 bases and J by 6 bases, leaving 20 bases between them. Here the CDR3 DNA reads TGTGCCAGCAGCATAGACAGGCGGGAATGGGGCGAGCAGTACTTC. Amino acids: CASSIDRREWGEQYF. Using reference TRBV7-8 and TRBJ2-7 for the parts outside the CDR3, the full variable domain is GAGVSQSPRYKVAKRGQDVALRCDPISGHVSLFWYQQALGQGPEFLTYFQNEAQLDKSGLPSDRFFAERPEGSVSTLKIQRTQQEDSAVYLCASSIDRREWGEQYFGPGTRLTVT.

Comments on this clonotype: This may be a read error, as it is one base from a much larger clone. The V gene is TRBV5-6, the J gene TRBJ2-1; D not resolved. CDR3 length equals 15 residues. V lost 7 bases to trimming and J lost 0 bases, with 14 bases between them. Looked up from germline, CDR1 is SGHDT and CDR2 is YYEEEE. The CDR3 protein is CASCWWGSSYNEQFF. The CDR3 nucleotides read TGTGCCAGCTGCTGGTGGGGTAGCTCCTACAATGAGCAGTTCTTC. Supplemented by reference TRBV5-6 and TRBJ2-1, the full variable domain reads DAGVTQSPTHLIKTRGQQVTLRCSPKSGHDTVSWYQQALGQGPQFIFQYYEEEERQRGNFPDRFSGHQFPNYSSELNVNALLLGDSALYLCASCWWGSSYNEQFFGPGTRLTVL.

As concerns this clonotype: A much larger clone lies a single base off, so this may be a read error. Given the absence of the conserved phenylalanine or tryptophan at the CDR3 end, a read error is likely. The chain is built from TRBV28 and TRBJ1-2; 8 bases are shared with TRBD1. Germline CDR1 is MDHEN and CDR2 is SYDVKM. The V and J ends lost 8 bases and 8 bases, in that order; junction bases with no gene match: 4. The CDR3 extends over 11 amino acids. The CDR3 spells CASGQGAGYTL. The CDR3 bases are TGTGCCAGCGGCCAGGGGGCGGGCTACACCTTA.

The sample holds a few counts of this clonotype. One junction end does not reproduce the germline sequence, and a read error may be involved. This sequence joins TRBV11-2 and TRBJ2-7, with D tentatively TRBD1 or TRBD2 (5 bases each). This CDR3 contains 17 residues. Per germline, CDR1 SGHAT and CDR2 FQNNGV. CDR3 loop: CVSSLDFGTPSSYEQYF. The CDR3 nucleotides read TGTGTCAGCAGCTTAGACTTCGGGACGCCCAGCTCCTACGAACAGTACTTC.

This clonotype has only a few counts. A read error may be the cause here, since a much bigger clone is one base away. The chain combines TRBV12-3 or TRBV12-4 with TRBJ1-6; no definite D call. Trimming cost V 6 bases and J 6 bases, with 9 bases left between them. This CDR3 is built from 13 residues. For the CDR3, the DNA is TGTGCCAGCAGCCTATGGTTTAATTCACCCCTCCACTTT. As protein: CASSLWFNSPLHF.

This clonotype was detected once. A much larger clone lies a single base off, so this may be a read error. The chain is built from TRBV10-3 and TRBJ1-5, with a weak D call TRBD1 (5 bases). Germline CDR1 is ENHRY and CDR2 is SYGVKD. The CDR3 loop spans 14 amino acids. With 4 bases removed from V and 10 bases from J, the gap between germline ends came to 17 bases. CDR3 loop: CAISGLGDGHPQHF. The CDR3 DNA reads TGTGCCATCAGTGGCCTCGGGGACGGTCATCCCCAGCATTTT.

The sample holds a few counts of this clonotype. A single base separates this from a much larger clone, so it may be a read error. This chain joins TRBV28 and TRBJ2-1, with TRBD2 matching 8 bases. Germline-derived CDR1 and CDR2 are MDHEN and SYDVKM. CDR3 length: 16 amino acids. The ends lost 10 bases at V and 1 base at J; junction bases unmatched: 12. The CDR3 region has the DNA TGTGCCAACAGCTCTCGTGCGGGAGGTTCCTACAATGAGCAGTTCTTC. Protein: CANSSRAGGSYNEQFF.

A word on this clonotype: A much larger clone differs by one base, so this may be a read error. V usage is TRBV5-5 and J usage is TRBJ1-1, with 7 bases matching TRBD1. The CDR3 extends over 20 amino acids. The V gene's germline CDR1 is SGHKS and CDR2 YYEKEE (reference sequence). The CDR3: CASRLARLIGGGARHTEAFF. The CDR3 coding sequence is TGTGCCAGCAGGTTGGCCCGTCTCATCGGAGGGGGCGCGAGGCACACTGAAGCTTTCTTT.